Sequencing of this TCR beta chain was carried out in a study of blood T cell repertoires in COVID-19. Overall study context: COVID-19 samples collected from the United States, Italy and Spain covered acute and convalescent phases. PBMCs, B-cell-depleted T cells, or T cells provided the cDNA or gDNA that made up the material.

Per the authors' pipeline: Scientists estimated how many nucleated cells there were by amplifying reference gene primers. Assay: immunoSEQ multiplex PCR; the TCRdb copy retains only in-frame clones and omits some. That table furnishes V, J and clone size, whereas the DNA furnished D and trimming. The top ten hold 5.5% to 8% of the sample, which has under 200,000 clones, more than 70% seen once. Germline V gene data show CDR1 as MNHEY and CDR2 as SVGEGT. J gave up 5 bases and V 6 bases, and 5 bases lay outside the gene matches. The CDR3 has 13 residues. The TCR comes from a man aged 45 to 65 with active or convalescent COVID-19. The chain employs TRBV6-2 or TRBV6-3 and TRBJ2-5; 8 nucleotides line up with TRBD2. Sequenced sample: peripheral blood. The DNA for the CDR3 is TGTGCCAGCAGCCTCAGACTAGCGGAGACCCAGTACTTC. Translation gives CASSLRLAETQYF.